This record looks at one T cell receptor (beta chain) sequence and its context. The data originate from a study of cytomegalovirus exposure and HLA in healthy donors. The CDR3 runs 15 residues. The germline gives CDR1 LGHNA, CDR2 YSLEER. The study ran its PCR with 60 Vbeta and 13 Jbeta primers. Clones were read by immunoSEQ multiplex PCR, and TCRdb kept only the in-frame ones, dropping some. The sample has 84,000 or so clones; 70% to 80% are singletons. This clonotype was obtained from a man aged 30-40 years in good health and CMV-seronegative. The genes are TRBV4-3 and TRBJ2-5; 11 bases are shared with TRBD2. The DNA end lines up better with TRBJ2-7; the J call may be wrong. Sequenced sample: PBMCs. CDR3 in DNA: TGCGCCAGCAGCCACCTAGCGGGGGGTGAATACGAGCAGTACTTC. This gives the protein CASSHLAGGEYEQYF.